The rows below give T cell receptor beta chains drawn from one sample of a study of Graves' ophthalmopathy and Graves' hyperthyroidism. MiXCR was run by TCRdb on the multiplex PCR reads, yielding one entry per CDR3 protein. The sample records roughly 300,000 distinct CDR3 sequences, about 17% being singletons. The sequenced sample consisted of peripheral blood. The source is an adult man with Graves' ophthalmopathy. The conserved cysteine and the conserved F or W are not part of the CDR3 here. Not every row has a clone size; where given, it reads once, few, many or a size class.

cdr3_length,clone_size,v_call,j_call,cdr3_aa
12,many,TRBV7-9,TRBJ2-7,ASSLLGQGSEQY
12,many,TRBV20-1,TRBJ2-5,SAVTGGAGETQY
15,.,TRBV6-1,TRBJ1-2,ASSPQLSLTANYGYT
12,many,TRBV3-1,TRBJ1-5,ASSQQRESGPQH
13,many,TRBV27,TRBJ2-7,ASSSRTRPTYEQY
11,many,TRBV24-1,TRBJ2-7,ATSDLKGREQY
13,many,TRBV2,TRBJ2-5,ASSEGGTRLETQY
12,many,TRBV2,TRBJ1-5,ASSGTDYGQPQH
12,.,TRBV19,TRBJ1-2,ASSMSPERYGYN
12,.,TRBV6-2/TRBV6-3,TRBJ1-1,ASSVGGSNTEAF
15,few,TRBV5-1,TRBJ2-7,ASSLELSVAVSYEQY
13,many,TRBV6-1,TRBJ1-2,ASRSPGQGAEGYT
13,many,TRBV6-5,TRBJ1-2,ASSYSPRGYYGYT
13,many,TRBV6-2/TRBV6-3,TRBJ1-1,ASSLSATGGEEAF
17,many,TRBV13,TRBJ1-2,ASSEGVGGQGNLGVGYT
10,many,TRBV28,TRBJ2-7,ASSTGPWEQY
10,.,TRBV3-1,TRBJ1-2,ASNQEPSGYI
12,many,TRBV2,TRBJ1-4,ASSEGTTNEKLF
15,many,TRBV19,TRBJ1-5,ASSLQGGSVGNQPQH
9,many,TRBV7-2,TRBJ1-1,ASSFGGVVF
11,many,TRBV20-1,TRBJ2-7,SAPDRSTYEQY
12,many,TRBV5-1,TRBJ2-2,ASSLAVGAGELF
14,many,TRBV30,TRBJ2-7,AWSAAAGTGGHEQY
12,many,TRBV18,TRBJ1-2,ASSPTPGDYGYT
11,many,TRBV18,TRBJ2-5,ASSITRQETQY
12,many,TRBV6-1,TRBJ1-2,ASSEPGGGYGYT
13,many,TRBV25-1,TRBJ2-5,ASSPLEGDEETQY
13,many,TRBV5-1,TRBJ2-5,ASSLGTAGRETQY
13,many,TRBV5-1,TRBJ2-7,ASSTEGGAHYEQY
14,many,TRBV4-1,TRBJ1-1,ASRPGQGIVNTEAF
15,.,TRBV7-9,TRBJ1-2,ASSLAAGLGANYGYT
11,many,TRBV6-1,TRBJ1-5,ASSRASGQPQH
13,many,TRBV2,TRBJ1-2,ASSEGTGLNYGYT
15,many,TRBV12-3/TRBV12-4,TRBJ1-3,ASSLGGTPRSGNTIY
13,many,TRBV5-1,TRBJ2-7,ASSLTFTGSYEQY
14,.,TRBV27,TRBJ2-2,ATTNLGGADTGELF
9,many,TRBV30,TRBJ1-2,AWSVLGGYT
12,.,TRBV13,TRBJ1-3,ASRSGLRRNTIY